A single T cell receptor beta chain is shown here with its context. The data originate from a study of cytomegalovirus exposure and HLA in healthy donors. 60 Vbeta and 13 Jbeta primers were used in PCR. Some clones are missing from TCRdb's copy, which holds only in-frame ones; the method was immunoSEQ multiplex PCR. The sample lists about 100,000 clones; about 80% were seen once. V was pared by 1 base and J by 10 bases, with 4 bases of the junction left unmatched. CDR1 and CDR2 from the germline V gene are KGHSH and LQKENI. The length of the CDR3 is 13 residues. Input material: PBMCs. The chain carries TRBV18 and TRBJ1-1; TRBD1 matches at 9 bases. The sequence was obtained from a man aged 40-49 years in good health and CMV-seropositive. DNA for the CDR3: TGTGCCAGCTCACCACGGACAGGGGAAGGAGCTTTCTTT. It yields the protein CASSPRTGEGAFF.